This entry lists 31 T cell receptor beta chains sequenced from one sample in a study of human T cells and chemical hapten exposure. Time point in this sample: patch test 1, 2 weeks after DPC sensitization. Treatment in this sample: therapeutic diphenylcyclopropenone sensitization with weekly scalp DPC. TCRdb processed the RACE reads anew with MiXCR; each CDR3 protein has one entry. Of 180,000 or so distinct CDR3 sequences in the sample, more than 20% were seen once. Here the sequenced sample was whole blood, taken in connection with sensitization to the hapten diphenylcyclopropenone (DPC). The receptors stem from a woman between 50 and 59 years old with alopecia areata. Some clones in this sample may be carry-over from other donors' samples.

The gene calls are TRBV12-3 or TRBV12-4 and TRBJ1-1; D ambiguous. The CDR3 loop spans 14 amino acids. The V end was cut by 3 bases, the J end by 6 bases, with 14 bases between. The CDR3 protein is CASSLGPGRAEAFF. The CDR3 DNA reads as TGTGCCAGCAGTTTGGGCCCTGGGAGGGCTGAAGCTTTCTTT.

A few counts support this clonotype. This chain links TRBV25-1 with TRBJ2-1; unclear D gene. Trimming removed 5 bases from V and 10 bases from J, with 9 bases in between. In germline, CDR1 is MGHDK, CDR2 SYGVNS. CDR3 length: 11 amino acids. CDR3 loop: CASSRTGEQFF. In nucleotides, the CDR3 is TGTGCCAGCAGTAGAACCGGGGAGCAGTTCTTC.

The rearrangement links TRBV2 to TRBJ1-1, with no clear D. Trimming removed 6 bases at V and 0 bases at J, with 8 bases between. Per the germline V gene, CDR1 is SNHLY and CDR2 is FYNNEI. This CDR3 spans 13 amino acids. This CDR3 reads CASRLYMNTEAFF. The DNA for the CDR3 is TGTGCCAGCAGACTATACATGAACACTGAAGCTTTCTTT.

This clonotype occurred many times. This chain joins TRBV6-2 or TRBV6-3 and TRBJ2-5, with D maybe TRBD2 (5 bases). The germline CDR1 and CDR2 sequences are MNHEY and SVGEGT. V lost 2 bases, J lost 5 bases, and 15 bases lay in between. The CDR3 spans 15 residues. The CDR3 sequence is CASSYGGLRLETQYF. The CDR3 region has the DNA TGTGCCAGCAGTTACGGCGGACTGCGCTTGGAGACCCAGTACTTC.

This clonotype was counted between two and nine times. The rearrangement joins TRBV6-6 to TRBJ1-5; D possibly corresponds to TRBD1 (6 bases). Germline V gene sequence: CDR1 MNHNY, CDR2 SVGAGI (reference sequence). The CDR3 is made up of 15 amino acids. The V gene lost 6 bases and the J gene lost 1 base, with 13 bases spanning the gap. For the CDR3, the DNA is TGTGCCAGCAGAGTTGCAGGGGAAAGCAATCAGCCCCAGCATTTT. Translated, it gives CASRVAGESNQPQHF.

This clonotype was seen repeatedly, ten times or more. The chain has TRBV3-1 and TRBJ1-2; maybe TRBD1 (5 bases). Germline V gene data show CDR1 as LGHDT and CDR2 as YNNKEL (reference sequence). V was trimmed by 5 bases and J by 4 bases, leaving 20 bases between them. This CDR3 has 16 residues. As DNA, the CDR3 is TGTGCCAGCAGCTTCGGGGCCCTTAAACTAGGCTATGGCTACACCTTC. This encodes CASSFGALKLGYGYTF.

This chain joins TRBV19 and TRBJ1-2; no definite D call. Germline lookup yields CDR1 LNHDA and CDR2 SQIVND (reference sequence). The length of the CDR3 is 10 residues. Trimming stripped 10 bases from V and 0 bases from J, with 3 bases between. In DNA, the CDR3 is TGTGCCACCTCTAACTATGGCTACACCTTC. As protein: CATSNYGYTF.

V is TRBV20-1 and J is TRBJ2-1; D uncertain. There are 13 residues in the CDR3. The germline V gene encodes CDR1 DFQATT and CDR2 SNEGSKA (reference sequence). V was trimmed by 3 bases and J by 7 bases, leaving 13 bases between them. CDR3 amino acids: CSARDGTLNEQFF. As DNA, the CDR3 is TGCAGTGCTAGGGACGGAACCCTTAATGAGCAGTTCTTC.

The rearrangement joins TRBV20-1 to TRBJ1-1; the D gene is possibly TRBD1 (5 bases). CDR3 length equals 13 residues. V lost 2 bases and J 5 bases, leaving 12 bases between the germline ends. Germline V gene data show CDR1 as DFQATT and CDR2 as SNEGSKA (reference sequence). In nucleotides, the CDR3 is TGCAGTGCTAGACCGGGGCCGGGGACTGAAGCTTTCTTT. Protein sequence: CSARPGPGTEAFF.

As for this clonotype: It is unclear where the CDR3 begins or ends on the DNA, so no DNA is shown, and the CDR3 is as TCRdb lists it. The rearrangement joins TRBV24-1 to TRBJ2-2; TRBD1 reflects the table's D call only, with no check against the DNA. CDR1 and CDR2 (germline): KGHDR, SFDVKD. From its first to its last residue, the CDR3 has 16 amino acids. This chain's CDR3 is CAPGDPPGGTPGSCFF.

This clonotype was observed a few times. This chain links TRBV20-1 with TRBJ1-6; D gene uncertain. The length of the CDR3 is 14 residues. Looked up from germline, CDR1 is DFQATT and CDR2 is SNEGSKA (reference sequence). Trimming stripped 2 bases from V and 0 bases from J, with 5 bases between. CDR3 residues: CSARPSSYNSPLHF. The CDR3 nucleotides read TGCAGTGCTAGACCGAGCTCCTATAATTCACCCCTCCACTTT.

This clonotype was seen only a few times. The chain employs TRBV2 and TRBJ2-3; 8 bases map to TRBD2. This CDR3 region has 14 residues. From germline, CDR1 is SNHLY and CDR2 FYNNEI. V lost 6 bases and J lost 5; bases outside the gene matches: 7. CDR3 amino acids: CASRRAGVGDTQYF. Written as DNA, the CDR3 is TGTGCCAGCAGAAGAGCGGGAGTGGGAGATACGCAGTATTTT.

CDR3 sequence: CSVGGGGQETQYF. The CDR3 bases are TGCAGCGTTGGAGGGGGAGGCCAAGAGACCCAGTACTTC. The chain links TRBV29-1 to TRBJ2-5; possibly TRBD1 or TRBD2 for D (6 bases each). The CDR3 totals 13 residues. Trimming pared 4 bases from V and 1 base from J, leaving 10 bases between. The germline gives CDR1 SQVTM, CDR2 ANQGSEA.

This clonotype has only a few counts. The chain joins TRBV15 to TRBJ2-5, with 8 bases aligning to TRBD2. This CDR3 is 16 amino acids long. CDR1 is LNHNV and CDR2 is YYDKDF in the germline V gene (reference sequence). Trimming cost V 3 bases and J 3 bases; bases outside gene matches: 9. The CDR3 reads CATSRSLGGGKETQYF. The CDR3 bases are TGTGCCACCAGCAGGTCCTTGGGCGGGGGGAAAGAGACCCAGTACTTC.

The V call is TRBV5-6, the J call TRBJ2-7; the match to TRBD1 covers 10 bases. The junction had 11 bases not matched to a gene; V was cut back by 5 bases and J by 6 bases. CDR3 length equals 15 residues. Per germline, CDR1 SGHDT and CDR2 YYEEEE. Here the CDR3 DNA reads TGTGCCAGCAGTGTTGGGACAGGGGTCGGAAGCGAGCAGTACTTC. Amino acid sequence: CASSVGTGVGSEQYF. The whole variable domain, filled in from reference TRBV5-6 and TRBJ2-7, reads DAGVTQSPTHLIKTRGQQVTLRCSPKSGHDTVSWYQQALGQGPQFIFQYYEEEERQRGNFPDRFSGHQFPNYSSELNVNALLLGDSALYLCASSVGTGVGSEQYFGPGTRLTVT.

The chain links TRBV7-8 to TRBJ2-7; TRBD2 aligns across 13 bases. Germline CDR1 reads SGHVS; CDR2 reads FQNEAQ. This CDR3 is built from 19 residues. V trimming: 4 bases; J trimming: 3 bases; junction bases outside the gene matches: 15. CDR3 in DNA: TGTGCCAGCAGCTCTAGATCCGGGACTAGCGGGATCCCCATCTACGAGCAGTACTTC. It yields the protein CASSSRSGTSGIPIYEQYF.

This clonotype appeared a few times. This chain links TRBV4-1 with TRBJ1-5; D is uncertain. V was cut by 3 bases and J by 4 bases, with 7 bases left in between. CDR1 and CDR2 from the germline V gene are MGHRA and YSYEKL. CDR3 length: 13 residues. CDR3 nucleotide sequence: TGCGCCAGCAGCCAGCCCGGGAATCAGCCCCAGCATTTT. Translation: CASSQPGNQPQHF.

The chain carries TRBV5-1 and TRBJ2-3; D may be TRBD1 (5 bases). The CDR3 length is 14 residues. The V end lost 3 bases, the J end lost 5 bases, and 13 bases lay between the germline ends. Per germline, CDR1 SGHRS and CDR2 YFSETQ. In DNA, the CDR3 is TGCGCCAGCAGCTACTCAGACAGTCGAGATACGCAGTATTTT. It encodes CASSYSDSRDTQYF.

V gene TRBV20-1 combines with J gene TRBJ2-7, with TRBD2 matching 8 bases. Trimming at V came to 3 bases and at J to 0 bases, leaving 4 bases not matched to a gene. This CDR3 comprises 14 residues. CDR1 DFQATT and CDR2 SNEGSKA come from the germline V gene (reference sequence). CDR3 sequence: CSARDGTSSYEQYF. The CDR3 region has the DNA TGCAGTGCTAGGGACGGGACTAGCTCCTACGAGCAGTACTTC.

This clonotype was counted many times. The chain links TRBV5-1 to TRBJ2-5; 12 positions match TRBD2. The CDR3 length is 16 residues. With V trimmed by 2 bases and J by 1 base, 3 bases remained unmatched. Germline V lookup: CDR1 SGHRS, CDR2 YFSETQ. CDR3 sequence (DNA): TGCGCCAGCAGCTTCGGACTAGCGGGAACCCAAGAGACCCAGTACTTC. Its protein is CASSFGLAGTQETQYF. The full variable domain, completed using reference TRBV5-1 and TRBJ2-5, is KAGVTQTPRYLIKTRGQQVTLSCSPISGHRSVSWYQQTPGQGLQFLFEYFSETQRNKGNFPGRFSGRQFSNSRSEMNVSTLELGDSALYLCASSFGLAGTQETQYFGPGTRLLVL.

This clonotype was seen more than once but under ten times. The V gene is TRBV27, the J gene TRBJ1-1, with TRBD1 as a possible D gene (6 bases). The CDR3 contains 13 residues. V was pared by 6 bases and J by 4 bases, with 12 bases between. In germline, CDR1 is MNHEY, CDR2 SMNVEV (reference sequence). The CDR3 protein is CASRIGGTTEAFF. The CDR3 DNA is TGTGCCAGCAGGATAGGGGGGACCACTGAAGCTTTCTTT.

This rearrangement joins TRBV20-1 to TRBJ2-3; TRBD2 matches 9 bases. Germline V gene data show CDR1 as DFQATT and CDR2 as SNEGSKA (reference sequence). This CDR3 is 16 amino acids long. Trimming at V came to 6 bases and at J to 3 bases, leaving 13 bases not matched to a gene. The DNA of the CDR3 is TGCAGTGCCCTCCCGGGAGGTAGCGGGAGTACAGATACGCAGTATTTT. Translation gives CSALPGGSGSTDTQYF.

The gene calls are TRBV12-3 or TRBV12-4 and TRBJ1-3; 7 positions agree with TRBD1. V dropped 5 bases and J dropped 0; count of bases not matched to a gene: 4. The CDR3 covers 15 residues. CDR3 in amino acids: CASSPGTVSGNTIYF. CDR3 DNA: TGTGCCAGCAGTCCGGGGACAGTCTCTGGAAACACCATATATTTT.

The chain couples TRBV4-2 to TRBJ1-6, with a possible D match to TRBD1 (5 bases). V lost 7 bases and J lost 7, with 17 bases in between. The CDR3 runs to 15 residues. Germline V gene data show CDR1 as LGHNA and CDR2 as YNFKEQ. This CDR3 reads CASTSDRSINSPLHF. CDR3 coding DNA: TGTGCCAGCACCTCTGACAGATCTATAAATTCACCCCTCCACTTT.

The sample holds a few counts of this clonotype. The chain has TRBV18 and TRBJ1-1; 8 nucleotides align to TRBD1. This CDR3 has 16 amino acids. Germline lookup yields CDR1 KGHSH and CDR2 LQKENI. V gave up 2 bases and J gave up 3 bases; unmatched junction bases: 8. In DNA form, the CDR3 reads TGTGCCAGCTCACCAGGGACAGGTCGCTGGGACACTGAAGCTTTCTTT. Its protein is CASSPGTGRWDTEAFF.

V usage is TRBV29-1 and J usage is TRBJ2-5; tentative D call: TRBD2 (6 bases). This CDR3 is built from 13 residues. In germline, CDR1 is SQVTM, CDR2 ANQGSEA. V lost 3 bases and J 1 base, leaving 9 bases between the germline ends. CDR3 coding DNA: TGCAGCGTTGACGGGGGACGCCAAGAGACCCAGTACTTC. This gives the protein CSVDGGRQETQYF.

The V and J genes are TRBV28 and TRBJ2-6; D may be TRBD2 (6 bases). CDR1 MDHEN and CDR2 SYDVKM come from the germline V gene. Trimming shortened V by 7 bases and J by 0 bases, and 7 bases separated the two germline ends. The CDR3 runs 14 residues. CDR3 protein: CASIGSSGANVLTF. The CDR3 DNA follows: TGTGCCAGCATCGGGAGCTCTGGGGCCAACGTCCTGACTTTC.

This clonotype showed up just a few times. This chain uses TRBV27 with TRBJ1-1; 7 bases align to TRBD1. J lost 0 bases, V lost 5 bases, and 3 bases had no gene match. The V gene's germline CDR1 is MNHEY and CDR2 SMNVEV (reference sequence). The CDR3 extends over 14 amino acids. The DNA of the CDR3 is TGTGCCAGCAGTAAGGGACAGCTGAACACTGAAGCTTTCTTT. Translated, it gives CASSKGQLNTEAFF.

The gene calls are TRBV10-1 and TRBJ2-1; D call uncertain. Trimming took off 4 bases at V and 1 base at J, with 11 bases between the two ends. This CDR3 contains 15 residues. From germline, CDR1 is WNHNN and CDR2 SYGVQD (reference sequence). The CDR3: CASSGGGLSYNEQFF. The DNA of the CDR3 is TGCGCCAGCAGTGGCGGCGGTCTTTCCTACAATGAGCAGTTCTTC.

The chain joins TRBV7-9 to TRBJ2-7; a weak D match, TRBD1 (6 bases). V lost 1 base, J lost 6 bases, and 13 bases lay in between. The CDR3 length is 14 residues. Germline V CDR1 and CDR2: SEHNR, FQNEAQ (reference sequence). The CDR3 spells CASSLGRQAGEQYF. Here the CDR3 DNA reads TGTGCCAGCAGCTTAGGGCGACAGGCCGGCGAGCAGTACTTC.

V gene TRBV10-3 combines with J gene TRBJ1-1, with a weak D call TRBD1 (5 bases). The V gene lost 8 bases and the J gene lost 1 base, with 8 bases spanning the gap. This CDR3 contains 12 residues. Germline values: CDR1 ENHRY, CDR2 SYGVKD. The CDR3 is CAIAGENTEAFF. CDR3 DNA sequence: TGTGCCATCGCGGGGGAGAACACTGAAGCTTTCTTT.